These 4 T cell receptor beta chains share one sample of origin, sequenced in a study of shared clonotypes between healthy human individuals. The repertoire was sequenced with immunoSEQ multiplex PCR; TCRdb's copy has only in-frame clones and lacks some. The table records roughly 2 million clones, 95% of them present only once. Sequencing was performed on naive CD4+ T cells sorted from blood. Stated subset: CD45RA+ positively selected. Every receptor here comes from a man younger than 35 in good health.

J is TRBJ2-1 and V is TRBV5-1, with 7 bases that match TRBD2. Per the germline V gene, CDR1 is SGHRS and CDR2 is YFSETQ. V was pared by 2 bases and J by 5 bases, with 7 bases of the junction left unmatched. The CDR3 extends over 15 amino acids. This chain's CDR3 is CASSFGSGPHNEQFF. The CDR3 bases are TGCGCCAGCAGCTTCGGTAGCGGGCCTCACAATGAGCAGTTCTTC.

The CDR3 here is CASSWMTGASTYEQYF. The CDR3 DNA reads TGTGCCAGCAGCTGGATGACAGGGGCCTCCACCTACGAGCAGTACTTC. The rearrangement joins TRBV5-4 to TRBJ2-7; TRBD1 agrees at 8 bases. The CDR3 extends over 16 amino acids. The germline gives CDR1 SGHNT, CDR2 YYREEE (reference sequence). The junction had 10 bases not matched to a gene; V was cut back by 3 bases and J by 2 bases.

The CDR3 sequence: CASSDLGATYGYTF. The CDR3 coding sequence is TGTGCCAGCAGTGACTTGGGGGCGACCTATGGCTACACCTTC. V usage is TRBV2 and J usage is TRBJ1-2; D is perhaps TRBD1 (6 bases). V shed 3 bases and J shed 4 bases, with 12 bases lying between them. The CDR3 totals 14 residues. Germline CDR1 and CDR2: SNHLY and FYNNEI.

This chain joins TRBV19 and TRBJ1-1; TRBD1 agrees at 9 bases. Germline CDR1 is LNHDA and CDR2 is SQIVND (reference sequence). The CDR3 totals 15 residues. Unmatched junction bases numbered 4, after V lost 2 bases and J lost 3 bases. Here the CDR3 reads CASSIKGQGYTEAFF. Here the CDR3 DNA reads TGTGCCAGTAGTATAAAGGGACAGGGTTACACTGAAGCTTTCTTT.